This T cell receptor (beta chain) originates from a study of blood T cell repertoires in COVID-19. Data came from immunoSEQ multiplex PCR; TCRdb stores just in-frame clones and leaves some out. Among around 300,000 clones listed, roughly 85% were seen once. The CDR3 totals 18 residues. Germline V gene data show CDR1 as LGHNA and CDR2 as YNFKEQ. Trimming cost V 0 bases and J 7 bases, with 21 bases left between them. The source is a woman aged 45-65 years who had recovered from COVID-19. The sample taken for sequencing was peripheral blood. The gene calls are TRBV4-2 and TRBJ1-4, with D perhaps TRBD1 (6 bases). The CDR3 coding sequence is TGTGCCAGCAGCCAAGAAGCACAGGGACATAAACGTAGTGAAAAACTGTTTTTT. Translated: CASSQEAQGHKRSEKLFF.